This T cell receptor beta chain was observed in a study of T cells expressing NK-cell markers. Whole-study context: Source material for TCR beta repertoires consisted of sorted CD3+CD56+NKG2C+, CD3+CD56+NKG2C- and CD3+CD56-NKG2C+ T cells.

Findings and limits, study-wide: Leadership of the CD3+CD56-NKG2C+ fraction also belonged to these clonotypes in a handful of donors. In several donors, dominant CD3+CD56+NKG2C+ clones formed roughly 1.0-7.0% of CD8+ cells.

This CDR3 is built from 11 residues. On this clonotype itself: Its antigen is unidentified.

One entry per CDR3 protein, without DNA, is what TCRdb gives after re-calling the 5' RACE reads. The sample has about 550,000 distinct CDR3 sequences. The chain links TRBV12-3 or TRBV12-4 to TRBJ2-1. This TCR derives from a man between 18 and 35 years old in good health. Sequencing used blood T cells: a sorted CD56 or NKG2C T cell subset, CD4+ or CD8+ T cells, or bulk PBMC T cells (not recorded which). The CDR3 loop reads CASGQNNEQFF.